Listed below are T cell receptor beta chains from one sample, sequenced in a study of T cell responses to AZD1222 COVID-19 vaccine. Sequenced by immunoSEQ multiplex PCR; TCRdb stores in-frame clones only, minus some. The repertoire holds around 100,000 clones, with more than 70% as singletons. The sequences come from peripheral blood, collected on day 0 of AZD1222 vaccination. These receptors were obtained from an adult in good health. Both conserved end residues are part of each CDR3. The order of the fields is V gene, D gene, clone size, J gene, CDR3 protein, CDR3 DNA. The D gene is left open where the match is weak. Rows give clone size only sometimes, using once, few, many, or a class for an expanded clone.

>TRBV24-1|.|once|TRBJ2-3
CATRGTPSTDTQYF
TGTGCCACAAGAGGGACACCTAGCACAGATACGCAGTATTTT
>TRBV5-3|.|.|TRBJ1-2
CARSLREQVAYGYTF
TGTGCCAGAAGCTTGAGGGAACAGGTAGCCTATGGCTACACCTTC
>TRBV7-9|.|.|TRBJ1-2
CASSSWTDYYGYTF
TGTGCCAGCAGCTCCTGGACCGATTACTATGGCTACACCTTC
>TRBV25-1|TRBD1|.|TRBJ1-2
CASSEGGQERYYGYTF
TGTGCCAGCAGTGAAGGCGGACAGGAGAGGTACTATGGCTACACCTTC
>TRBV27|.|.|TRBJ1-5
CASSPRITAHNQPQHF
TGTGCCAGCAGCCCCAGGATAACAGCTCACAATCAGCCCCAGCATTTT
>TRBV18|.|.|TRBJ1-5
CASSPVQYNQPQHF
TGTGCCAGCTCACCGGTACAGTACAATCAGCCCCAGCATTTT
>TRBV9|TRBD2|.|TRBJ2-1
CASSVGGTSNGEQFF
TGTGCCAGCAGCGTAGGGGGGACTAGCAACGGTGAGCAGTTCTTC
>TRBV12-3/TRBV12-4|.|.|TRBJ2-7
CASSLVVPYEQYF
TGTGCCAGCAGTTTAGTTGTGCCCTACGAGCAGTACTTC
>TRBV24-1|.|few|TRBJ1-1
CATMGGGNTEAFF
TGTGCCACCATGGGAGGAGGGAACACTGAAGCTTTCTTT
>TRBV19|TRBD1|.|TRBJ2-1
CASSYLGQGRKFF
TGTGCCAGTAGTTATTTGGGACAGGGAAGGAAGTTCTTC
>TRBV6-5|.|.|TRBJ1-4
CASSYSIRGNEKLFF
TGTGCCAGCAGTTACTCGATCCGGGGTAATGAAAAACTGTTTTTT
>TRBV6-2/TRBV6-3|TRBD1|.|TRBJ2-7
CASSYLGQSYEQYF
TGTGCCAGCAGTTATTTGGGACAGAGCTACGAGCAGTACTTC
>TRBV10-3|TRBD1|.|TRBJ1-5
CAIRGTGDQPQHF
TGTGCCATCAGGGGAACAGGGGACCAGCCCCAGCATTTT
>TRBV24-1|.|.|TRBJ2-2
CATSDLDRLDGELFF
TGTGCCACCAGTGACCTGGACAGACTGGACGGGGAGCTGTTTTTT
>TRBV11-3|.|.|TRBJ2-7
CASSLDRRRPSEQYF
TGTGCCAGCAGCTTAGATCGCCGCCGTCCGAGCGAGCAGTACTTC
>TRBV11-3|.|.|TRBJ2-1
CASSQSTWGHRGHEQFF
TGTGCCAGCAGCCAATCTACTTGGGGCCACCGGGGCCATGAGCAGTTCTTC
>TRBV7-9|.|.|TRBJ2-7
CASSAGLHSYEQYF
TGTGCCAGCAGCGCGGGCCTGCACTCCTACGAGCAGTACTTC
>TRBV29-1|.|.|TRBJ1-4
CSVSGGKGKLFF
TGCAGCGTTTCGGGGGGTAAGGGAAAACTGTTTTTT
>TRBV5-5|.|.|TRBJ2-1
CASSLMGNEQFF
TGTGCCAGCAGCTTAATGGGCAATGAGCAGTTCTTC
>TRBV19|.|.|TRBJ2-1
CASSAIRVQRERGYNEQFF
TGTGCCAGTAGTGCCATCCGGGTTCAGAGGGAAAGGGGCTACAATGAGCAGTTCTTC
>TRBV3-1/TRBV3-2|.|.|TRBJ1-2
CASRNGPKYGYTF
TGTGCCAGCAGGAACGGGCCAAAATATGGCTACACCTTC
>TRBV7-2|TRBD1|.|TRBJ1-5
CASSRDSPSNQPQHF
TGTGCCAGCAGCCGGGACAGTCCCAGCAATCAGCCCCAGCATTTT
>TRBV30|TRBD1|.|TRBJ1-1
CAWTIRRGLPSMNTEAFF
TGTGCCTGGACCATCAGGAGGGGGCTTCCCTCTATGAACACTGAAGCTTTCTTT
>TRBV12-2|.|.|TRBJ1-5
CASRHRAADSNQPQHF
TGTGCAAGTCGCCACAGGGCAGCCGATAGCAATCAGCCCCAGCATTTT
>TRBV19|TRBD2|.|TRBJ2-3
CASRVQASGRFDTQYF
TGTGCCAGTAGAGTCCAGGCTAGCGGGAGATTTGATACGCAGTATTTT
>TRBV27|TRBD1|few|TRBJ1-2
CASRDRGAYGYTF
TGTGCCAGCAGAGACAGGGGCGCCTATGGCTACACCTTC
>TRBV14|.|few|TRBJ1-1
CASSHTGLEAFF
TGTGCCAGCAGCCACACAGGGCTTGAAGCTTTCTTT
>TRBV29-1|TRBD2|.|TRBJ2-1
CSAPPSGRSYNEQFF
TGCAGCGCCCCCCCAAGCGGGAGGTCCTACAATGAGCAGTTCTTC
>TRBV3-1/TRBV3-2|TRBD1|.|TRBJ2-7
CASSPRQGGSYEQYF
TGTGCCAGCAGCCCACGACAGGGGGGCTCCTACGAGCAGTACTTC
>TRBV18|.|few|TRBJ1-2
CASSPPSGGTNYGYTF
TGTGCCAGCTCACCACCGTCGGGCGGGACTAACTATGGCTACACCTTC
>TRBV5-1|TRBD2|.|TRBJ2-3
CASSFSGGFPDTQYF
TGCGCCAGCAGCTTTAGCGGGGGGTTTCCAGATACGCAGTATTTT
>TRBV29-1|TRBD1|.|TRBJ1-1
CSVEDRSRGEAFF
TGCAGCGTTGAAGACAGGTCCAGGGGGGAAGCTTTCTTT
>TRBV5-1|.|.|TRBJ1-1
CASSSGLGPNTEAFF
TGCGCCAGCAGCTCCGGGTTGGGGCCGAACACTGAAGCTTTCTTT
>TRBV6-5|.|.|TRBJ2-3
CASSPSTDTQYF
TGTGCCAGCAGTCCCTCGACAGATACGCAGTATTTT
>TRBV9|TRBD1|.|TRBJ1-5
CASSQQTGRDQPQHF
TGTGCCAGCAGCCAGCAGACAGGGAGAGATCAGCCCCAGCATTTT